The clone carrying this TCR beta chain was detected many times. Every diagnosis used clinical symptoms, serum thyroxine and TRAb, thyroid ultrasound and orbital computed tomography. The source of the sample is a study of T cells in Graves' hyperthyroidism and ophthalmopathy. Using RNA transcripts as the source, TCR beta CDR3 regions were amplified. Using the HTBI primer set, a first-round RT-PCR was run on the TCR CDR3. TCRdb redid the calling of the multiplex PCR reads with MiXCR, one entry per CDR3 protein. The data hold under 400,000 distinct CDR3 sequences, with 13% to 15% observed a single time. CDR1 is SEHNR, CDR2 FQNEAQ, per germline (reference sequence). Between the trimmed V and J ends, which lost 5 bases and 2 bases, there was a span of 13 bases. CDR3 size: 14 residues.

The TCR comes from a woman aged 60-70 years with Graves' ophthalmopathy. The sample comprised blood. The chain employs TRBV7-9 and TRBJ2-7; D is undetermined. The CDR3, as DNA: TGTGCCAGCAGCCCCCCAGGAAACCCCTACGAGCAGTACTTC. The encoded protein is CASSPPGNPYEQYF.